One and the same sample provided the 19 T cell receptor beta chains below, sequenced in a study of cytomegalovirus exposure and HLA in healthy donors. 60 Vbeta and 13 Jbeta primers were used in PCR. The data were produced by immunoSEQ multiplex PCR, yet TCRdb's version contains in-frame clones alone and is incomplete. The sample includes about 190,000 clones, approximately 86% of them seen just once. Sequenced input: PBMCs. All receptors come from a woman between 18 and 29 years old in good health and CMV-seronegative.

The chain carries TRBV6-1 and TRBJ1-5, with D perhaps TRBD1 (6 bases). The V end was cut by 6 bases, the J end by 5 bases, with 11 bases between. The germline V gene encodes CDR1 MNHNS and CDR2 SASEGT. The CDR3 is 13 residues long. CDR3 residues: CASRWGRDQPQHF. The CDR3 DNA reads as TGTGCCAGCAGATGGGGGCGAGATCAGCCCCAGCATTTT.

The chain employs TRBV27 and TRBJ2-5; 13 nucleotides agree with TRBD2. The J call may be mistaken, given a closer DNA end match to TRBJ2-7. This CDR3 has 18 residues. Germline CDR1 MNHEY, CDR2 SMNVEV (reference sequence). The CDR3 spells CASSQGLAGVDIPYEQYF. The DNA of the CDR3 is TGTGCCAGCAGCCAAGGACTAGCGGGAGTCGATATCCCTTACGAGCAGTACTTC.

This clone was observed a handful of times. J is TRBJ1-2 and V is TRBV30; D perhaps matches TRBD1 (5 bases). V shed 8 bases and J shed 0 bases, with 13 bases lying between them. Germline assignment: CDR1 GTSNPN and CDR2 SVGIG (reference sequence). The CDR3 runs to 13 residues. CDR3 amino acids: CATGRGANYGYTF. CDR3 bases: TGTGCCACGGGGCGGGGGGCTAACTATGGCTACACCTTC.

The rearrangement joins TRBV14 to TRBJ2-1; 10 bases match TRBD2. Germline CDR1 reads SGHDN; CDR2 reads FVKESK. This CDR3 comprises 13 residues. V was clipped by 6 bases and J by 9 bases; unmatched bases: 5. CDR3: CASSLAGGSEQFF. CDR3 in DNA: TGTGCCAGCAGTTTAGCGGGAGGTAGTGAGCAGTTCTTC.

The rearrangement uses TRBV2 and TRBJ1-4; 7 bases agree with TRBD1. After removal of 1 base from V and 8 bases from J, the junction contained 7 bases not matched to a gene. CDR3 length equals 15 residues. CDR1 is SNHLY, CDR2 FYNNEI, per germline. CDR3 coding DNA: TGTGCCAGCAGTGAAGGGACAGGAAGAGGCGAAAAACTGTTTTTT. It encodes CASSEGTGRGEKLFF. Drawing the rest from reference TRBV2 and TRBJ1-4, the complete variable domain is EPEVTQTPSHQVTQMGQEVILRCVPISNHLYFYWYRQILGQKVEFLVSFYNNEISEKSEIFDDQFSVERPDGSNFTLKIRSTKLEDSAMYFCASSEGTGRGEKLFFGSGTQLSVL.

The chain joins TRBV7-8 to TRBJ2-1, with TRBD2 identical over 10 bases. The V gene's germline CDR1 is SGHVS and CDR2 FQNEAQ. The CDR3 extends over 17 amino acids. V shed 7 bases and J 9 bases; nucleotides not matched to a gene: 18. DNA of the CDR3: TGTGCCAGCACCCAAGGGACTGGGAGCGGGGGGGAGACTGAGCAGTTCTTC. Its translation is CASTQGTGSGGETEQFF.

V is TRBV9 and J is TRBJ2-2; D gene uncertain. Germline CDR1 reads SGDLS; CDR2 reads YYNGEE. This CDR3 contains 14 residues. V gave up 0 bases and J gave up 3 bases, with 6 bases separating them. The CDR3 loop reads CASSVDGYTGELFF. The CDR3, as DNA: TGTGCCAGCAGCGTAGACGGGTACACCGGGGAGCTGTTTTTT.

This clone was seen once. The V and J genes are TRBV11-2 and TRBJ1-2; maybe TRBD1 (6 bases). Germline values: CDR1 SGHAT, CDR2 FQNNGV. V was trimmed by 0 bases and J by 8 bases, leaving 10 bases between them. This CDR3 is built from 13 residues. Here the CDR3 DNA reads TGTGCCAGCAGCTTAGATCGAGACAGGGGCTACACCTTC. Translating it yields CASSLDRDRGYTF.

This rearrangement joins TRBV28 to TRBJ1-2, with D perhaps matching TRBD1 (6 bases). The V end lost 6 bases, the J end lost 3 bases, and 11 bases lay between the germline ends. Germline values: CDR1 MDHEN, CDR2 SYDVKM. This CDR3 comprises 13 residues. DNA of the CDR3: TGTGCCAGCAGGGAACAGGGATACTATGGCTACACCTTC. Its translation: CASREQGYYGYTF.

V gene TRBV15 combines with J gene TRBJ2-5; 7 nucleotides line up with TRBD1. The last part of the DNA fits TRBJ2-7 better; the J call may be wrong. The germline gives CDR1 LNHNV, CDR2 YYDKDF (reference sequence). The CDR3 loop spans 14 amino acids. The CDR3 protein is CATSRVRQGSEQYF. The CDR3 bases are TGTGCCACCAGCAGAGTACGACAGGGAAGCGAGCAGTACTTC.

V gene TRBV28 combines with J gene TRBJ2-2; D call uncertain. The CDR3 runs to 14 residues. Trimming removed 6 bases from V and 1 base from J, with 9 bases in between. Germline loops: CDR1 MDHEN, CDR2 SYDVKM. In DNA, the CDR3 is TGTGCCAGCAGACAACCCAAGAACACCGGGGAGCTGTTTTTT. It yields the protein CASRQPKNTGELFF.

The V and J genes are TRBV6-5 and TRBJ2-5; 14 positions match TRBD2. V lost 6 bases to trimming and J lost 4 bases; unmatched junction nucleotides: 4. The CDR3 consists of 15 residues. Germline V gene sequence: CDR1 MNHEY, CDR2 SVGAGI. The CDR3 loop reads CASSWGLAGAETQYF. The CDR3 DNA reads TGTGCCAGCAGCTGGGGACTAGCGGGAGCAGAGACCCAGTACTTC.

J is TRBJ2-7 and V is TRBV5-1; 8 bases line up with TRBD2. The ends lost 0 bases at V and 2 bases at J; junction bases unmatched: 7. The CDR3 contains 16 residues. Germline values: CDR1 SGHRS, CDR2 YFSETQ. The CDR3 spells CASSLAVGGATYEQYF. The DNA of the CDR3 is TGCGCCAGCAGCTTGGCCGTCGGGGGGGCCACCTACGAGCAGTACTTC.

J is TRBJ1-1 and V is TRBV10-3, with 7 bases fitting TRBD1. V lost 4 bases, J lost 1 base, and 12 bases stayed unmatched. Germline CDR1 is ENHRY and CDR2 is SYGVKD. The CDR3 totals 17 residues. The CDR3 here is CAISANRRGQTNTEAFF. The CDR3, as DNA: TGTGCCATCAGTGCTAACCGAAGGGGACAGACGAACACTGAAGCTTTCTTT.

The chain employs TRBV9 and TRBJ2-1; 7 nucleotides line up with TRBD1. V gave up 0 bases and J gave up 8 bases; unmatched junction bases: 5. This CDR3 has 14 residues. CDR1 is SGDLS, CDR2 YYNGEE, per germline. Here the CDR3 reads CASSVAHRGDEQFF. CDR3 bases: TGTGCCAGCAGCGTAGCCCACAGGGGCGATGAGCAGTTCTTC.

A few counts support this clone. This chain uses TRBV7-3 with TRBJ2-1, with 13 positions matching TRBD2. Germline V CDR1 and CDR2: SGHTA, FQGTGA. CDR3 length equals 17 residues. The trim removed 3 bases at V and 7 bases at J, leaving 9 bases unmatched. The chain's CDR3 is CASSFEPGLAGQNEQFF. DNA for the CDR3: TGTGCCAGCAGCTTTGAACCGGGACTAGCGGGACAAAATGAGCAGTTCTTC.

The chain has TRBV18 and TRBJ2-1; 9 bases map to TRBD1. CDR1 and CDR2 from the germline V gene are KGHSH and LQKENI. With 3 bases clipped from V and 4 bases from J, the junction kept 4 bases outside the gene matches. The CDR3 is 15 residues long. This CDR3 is CASSPGQGRYNEQFF. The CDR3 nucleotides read TGTGCCAGCTCACCGGGACAGGGTAGATACAATGAGCAGTTCTTC.

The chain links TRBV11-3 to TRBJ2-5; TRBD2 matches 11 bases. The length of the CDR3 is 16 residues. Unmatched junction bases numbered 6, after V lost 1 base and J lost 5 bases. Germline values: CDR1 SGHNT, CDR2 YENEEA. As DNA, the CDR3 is TGTGCCAGCAGCTTAGCGCGACTAGCGGGATCGGAGACCCAGTACTTC. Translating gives CASSLARLAGSETQYF.

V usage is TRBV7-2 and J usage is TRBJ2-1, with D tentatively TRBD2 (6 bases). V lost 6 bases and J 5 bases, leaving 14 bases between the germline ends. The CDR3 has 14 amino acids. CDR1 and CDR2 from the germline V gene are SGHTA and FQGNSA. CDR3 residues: CASSPMRGHNEQFF. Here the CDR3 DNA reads TGTGCCAGCAGTCCTATGCGGGGTCACAATGAGCAGTTCTTC.